The subject of this entry is one T cell receptor beta chain. There is no known antigen for this receptor. Within one base of it there is no much larger clone, and no base qualities were kept. The entry originates in a study of T cell responses to AZD1222 COVID-19 vaccine (dated by TCRdb to the early 2020s). At the level of the whole study: TCR sequencing covered 230 to 250 trial participants: some 210 given two doses of AZD1222 and approximately 26 given two doses of MenACWY control vaccine. Trial participants were enrolled by age into 18-55, 56-69 and 70-plus year subgroups, with approximately 160, 26 and 62 TCR-sequenced participants respectively. Study-wide findings and limitations: Conclusions about previously exposed vaccinees are limited, since just 5 to 7 AZD1222 recipients were seropositive for SARS-CoV-2 at baseline. CD4 TCRs associated with the vaccine covered the entire spike protein, and the dominant responses were in regions 160-218 and 743-854. In the small 56-69-year group, the increase in depth fell short of significance, most likely because of low power. Most participants were white British and females outnumbered males, and the authors suggested that clonal diversity may have been underestimated. Spike-specific TCR breadth and depth rose significantly after two AZD1222 doses compared with day 0 and with MenACWY recipients. Reportedly, close to half of the unique spike-specific TCRs recognized epitopes lying outside the regions that are mutated in the B.1.351 and B.1.1.7 variants. Because no day 14 peak-response samples were available, repertoires were characterized only after the peak T cell response.

The time point label of this sample denotes: about 28 days (+/-7) after the second vaccine dose. AZD1222 recipients whose second dose came at about 4 weeks and those whose second dose came at about 12 weeks were combined into one group, since spike-specific TCR depth and breadth did not differ between the two schedules. Vaccinee samples were obtained from the UK trials COV001 and COV002, which included a single-blind randomized controlled phase 2/3 trial of AZD1222 (ChAdOx1 nCoV-19) in healthy adults. Trial participant PBMC samples were collected at day 0 and day 28 after the second dose for TCRbeta chain sequencing. Per the germline V gene, MRHNA is the CDR1 and SNTAGT is the CDR2. The CDR3 runs 14 residues from the cysteine to the phenylalanine. The entry retains the CDR3 DNA only, 42 bases that are in frame from base 1. The trim is 0 bases for V and 4 bases for J, with a gap of 8 bases between the germline ends.

The CDR3 regions of human TCRbeta chains were subjected to immunosequencing. On the study's bioinformatics: Repertoire TCRs were checked for matches against a reference library of SARS-CoV-2-specific TCRs that had been generated using the MIRA antigen-specificity platform. Breadth meant the fraction of unique TCRs that were SARS-CoV-2-associated, whereas depth meant the fraction of total T cells that were SARS-CoV-2-associated. Using the MIRA data, each spike-specific TCR was assigned both to the spike region to which the TCR was reactive and to a CD4 or CD8 class. Log10-transformed breadth and depth values were compared by one-way ANOVA with Sidak's multiple comparisons tests. Imported from immuneACCESS, the table was reduced by TCRdb to in-frame sequences with V and J called. These copies leave out some clones; in studies compared against another copy, an unresolved V gene accounts for under half, and the cause of the remainder is not known. The DNA gave D and trimming, while V, J and clone size come from that table. The sample table holds approximately 80,000 clones, of which 80% to 95% were seen once. 28% of the sample is taken by the ten largest.

This clonotype was obtained from an adult who received the AZD1222 COVID-19 vaccine. This sequence uses TRBV6-4 and TRBJ2-3, with the identity of the D gene unclear. The input for sequencing was peripheral blood, taken 28 days after the second AZD1222 dose. The bases read TGTGCCAGCAGTGACTCTGGGGAATCAGATACGCAGTATTTT. Its translation is CASSDSGESDTQYF.